The entry below gives a single T cell receptor (beta chain) sequence along with its context. Its antigen remains unidentified. Relative to the germline gene, one junction end is altered; a read error may explain this. TCRdb reanalysed the RT-PCR reads using MiXCR and keeps one entry per CDR3 protein. The profile shows more than 150,000 distinct CDR3 sequences, around 11% of them singletons. CDR1 and CDR2 from the germline V gene are SEHNR and FQNEAQ (reference sequence). This CDR3 comprises 10 residues. This entry is derived from a study of response to subunit inactivated influenza vaccine. Study conclusions and caveats: The authors suggested that few new T cells are recruited per seasonal influenza vaccination.

This specimen was CD8+ T cells sorted from PBMCs, taken around 25 months after vaccination. The rearrangement links TRBV7-9 to TRBJ1-2; D not resolved. The clonotype originates from a man between 50 and 70 years old who received an inactivated influenza vaccine. CDR3: CASSLDEVLF. DNA for the CDR3: TGTGCCAGCAGCTTAGACGAAGTCCTATTC.